Detailed here is one T cell receptor (beta chain). Under the authors' procedure: Reference gene primer amplification gave estimated nucleated cell counts. TCRdb's copy holds only in-frame clones and misses some; the assay was immunoSEQ multiplex PCR. Clonal size and the V and J genes are those of that table, whereas D and trimming came from the DNA. Of 200,000 to 250,000 clones in the sample, around nine tenths were seen once. The data belong to a study of blood T cell repertoires in COVID-19. Study information: Whether acute or convalescent, the COVID-19 samples came from the United States, Italy and Spain. The cDNA or gDNA used as material had been derived from T cells, B-cell-depleted T cells, or PBMCs.

Looked up from germline, CDR1 is SNHLY and CDR2 is FYNNEI. The V and J ends lost 8 bases and 6 bases respectively, with 11 bases between them. The CDR3 contains 11 residues. The specimen sequenced was peripheral blood. J is TRBJ2-7 and V is TRBV2; the D gene is possibly TRBD2 (6 bases). This receptor was taken from a woman aged 55-69 years with acute or convalescent COVID-19. CDR3 protein: CASSVRGEQYF. The CDR3 nucleotides read TGTGCCAGCTCAGTGCGGGGCGAGCAGTACTTC.